The 30 T cell receptor beta chains below come from one sample, sequenced in a study of blood T cell repertoires in COVID-19. Sequencing used immunoSEQ multiplex PCR; TCRdb keeps in-frame clones, though not all of them. Among about 350,000 clones listed, more than 70% were seen once. Input material: peripheral blood. The source of these receptors is a woman between 55 and 75 years old with COVID-19, enrolled during active disease.

The rearrangement uses TRBV14 and TRBJ2-2; D remains ambiguous. Germline CDR1 reads SGHDN; CDR2 reads FVKESK. Trimming took off 2 bases at V and 2 bases at J, with 6 bases between the two ends. The length of the CDR3 is 14 residues. In nucleotides, the CDR3 is TGTGCCAGCAGCCAATACTTAAACACCGGGGAGCTGTTTTTT. This codes for CASSQYLNTGELFF. Supplemented by reference TRBV14 and TRBJ2-2, the full variable domain reads EAGVTQFPSHSVIEKGQTVTLRCDPISGHDNLYWYRRVMGKEIKFLLHFVKESKQDESGMPNNRFLAERTGGTYSTLKVQPAELEDSGVYFCASSQYLNTGELFFGEGSRLTVL.

This clone was counted once. The chain is built from TRBV7-3 and TRBJ2-3; unclear D gene. This CDR3 has 14 amino acids. Germline V CDR1 and CDR2: SGHTA, FQGTGA. V shed 0 bases and J shed 3 bases, with 7 bases lying between them. In nucleotides, the CDR3 is TGTGCCAGCAGCTTAACATTAACTACAGATACGCAGTATTTT. Its protein is CASSLTLTTDTQYF.

The V gene is TRBV6-1, the J gene TRBJ1-5; D ambiguous. Per germline, CDR1 MNHNS and CDR2 SASEGT. The length of the CDR3 is 14 residues. Trimming shortened V by 2 bases and J by 4 bases, and 9 bases separated the two germline ends. CDR3 nucleotide sequence: TGTGCCAGCAGTGAACATGGAGCTAATCAGCCCCAGCATTTT. Translation: CASSEHGANQPQHF.

This clone was counted once. J is TRBJ1-3 and V is TRBV30, with TRBD1 as a possible D gene (5 bases). The CDR3 has 11 amino acids. CDR1 and CDR2 (germline): GTSNPN, SVGIG (reference sequence). Trimming removed 7 bases from V and 3 bases from J, with 7 bases in between. This CDR3 reads CASTVGNTIYF. The CDR3 nucleotides are TGTGCCTCGACAGTTGGAAACACCATATATTTT.

This chain connects TRBV3-1 (or the pseudogene TRBV3-2) to TRBJ2-2, with 9 bases that match TRBD1. CDR3 length: 16 residues. In germline, CDR1 is LGHDT, CDR2 YNNKEL (reference sequence). Losses at the gene ends were 1 base for V and 5 bases for J; bases not matched to a gene: 5. The CDR3 spells CASSQVRGTGTGELFF. The DNA for the CDR3 is TGTGCCAGCAGCCAAGTCCGAGGGACAGGGACCGGGGAGCTGTTTTTT.

This chain connects TRBV5-1 to TRBJ1-4; 7 bases fit TRBD1. CDR1 SGHRS and CDR2 YFSETQ come from the germline V gene. The CDR3 sequence is 15 residues long. V shed 5 bases and J 5 bases; nucleotides not matched to a gene: 9. The CDR3 spells CASRRQQGNNEKLFF. In DNA form, the CDR3 reads TGCGCCAGCAGACGCCAACAGGGGAACAATGAAAAACTGTTTTTT.

The chain couples TRBV2 to TRBJ1-5, with TRBD1 matching over 8 bases. The CDR3 has 15 amino acids. Looked up from germline, CDR1 is SNHLY and CDR2 is FYNNEI. With 4 bases clipped from V and 4 bases from J, the junction kept 6 bases outside the gene matches. Written as DNA, the CDR3 is TGTGCCAGCAGTGCAGGGACAGGAGCTAATCAGCCCCAGCATTTT. Protein sequence: CASSAGTGANQPQHF.

V is TRBV12-3 or TRBV12-4 and J is TRBJ1-2, with D tentatively TRBD1 (5 bases). The V and J ends lost 5 bases and 4 bases respectively, with 11 bases between them. This CDR3 spans 13 amino acids. This CDR3 is CASSPGLGYGYTF. CDR3 nucleotides: TGTGCCAGCAGTCCGGGACTCGGCTATGGCTACACCTTC.

This chain connects TRBV19 to TRBJ1-2, with D possibly TRBD1 on 5 matching bases. The CDR3 has 16 amino acids. V shed 3 bases and J shed 5 bases, with 19 bases lying between them. Looked up from germline, CDR1 is LNHDA and CDR2 is SQIVND (reference sequence). CDR3: CASSIPSARAMYGYTF. CDR3 nucleotide sequence: TGTGCCAGTAGTATTCCCTCGGCCAGGGCGATGTATGGCTACACCTTC.

This clone has more than one count but fewer than ten. The chain combines TRBV7-9 with TRBJ1-2; TRBD1 agrees at 7 bases. V trimming: 5 bases; J trimming: 4 bases; junction bases outside the gene matches: 7. Germline lookup yields CDR1 SEHNR and CDR2 FQNEAQ (reference sequence). This CDR3 region has 14 residues. The CDR3 sequence: CASSPTTGSYGYTF. The CDR3 DNA sequence: TGTGCCAGCAGCCCGACGACAGGGAGCTATGGCTACACCTTC. The full variable domain, with the rest looked up from reference TRBV7-9 and TRBJ1-2, is DTGVSQNPRHKITKRGQNVTFRCDPISEHNRLYWYRQTLGQGPEFLTYFQNEAQLEKSRLLSDRFSAERPKGSFSTLEIQRTEQGDSAMYLCASSPTTGSYGYTFGSGTRLTVV.

The V and J genes are TRBV19 and TRBJ1-5; tentatively, D is TRBD1 (5 bases). Trimming left V 6 bases short and J 3 bases short, with 12 bases between. Germline values: CDR1 LNHDA, CDR2 SQIVND (reference sequence). The CDR3 consists of 14 residues. CDR3 sequence: CASSQRQYNQPQHF. For the CDR3, the DNA is TGTGCCAGTAGCCAACGACAGTACAATCAGCCCCAGCATTTT.

This clone was seen a few times. The genes are TRBV7-2 and TRBJ1-3, with TRBD1 identical over 7 bases. V was pared by 5 bases and J by 4 bases, with 5 bases of the junction left unmatched. Germline CDR1 reads SGHTA; CDR2 reads FQGNSA. There are 14 residues in the CDR3. CDR3 DNA sequence: TGTGCCAGCAGCCCCGGACAGGCAGGAAACACCATATATTTT. Its protein product is CASSPGQAGNTIYF.

CDR3 nucleotide sequence: TGTGCCAGTAAGGACAGGGGGATAGGTAATCAGCCCCAGCATTTT. Translation gives CASKDRGIGNQPQHF. The chain has TRBV19 and TRBJ1-5, with 10 bases fitting TRBD1. V was clipped by 7 bases and J by 4 bases; unmatched bases: 7. CDR3 length equals 15 residues. The V gene's germline CDR1 is LNHDA and CDR2 SQIVND (reference sequence).

The V gene is TRBV27, the J gene TRBJ1-5; TRBD1 aligns across 8 bases. Germline V gene sequence: CDR1 MNHEY, CDR2 SMNVEV (reference sequence). V was pared by 5 bases and J by 2 bases, with 8 bases of the junction left unmatched. CDR3 length equals 16 residues. CDR3 DNA sequence: TGTGCCAGCAGTCGGGGGGCAGGGGGCCGCAATCAGCCCCAGCATTTT. Translating gives CASSRGAGGRNQPQHF.

The chain is built from TRBV7-3 and TRBJ2-3; maybe TRBD2 (7 bases). Trimming removed 2 bases at V and 5 bases at J, with 11 bases between. The germline gives CDR1 SGHTA, CDR2 FQGTGA. This CDR3 is 14 amino acids long. CDR3 bases: TGTGCCAGCAGCTTAGGGGGGGCGGTAGATACGCAGTATTTT. Translated, it gives CASSLGGAVDTQYF.

V and J are TRBV9 and TRBJ2-7, with TRBD1 matching over 8 bases. The V and J ends lost 4 bases and 3 bases, in that order; junction bases with no gene match: 6. Germline V CDR1 and CDR2: SGDLS, YYNGEE. The CDR3 has 14 amino acids. CDR3 sequence (DNA): TGTGCCAGCAGCCTGGGACAGGCCCGCTACGAGCAGTACTTC. Amino acids: CASSLGQARYEQYF.

The genes are TRBV19 and TRBJ2-5; D perhaps matches TRBD2 (6 bases). This CDR3 is 14 amino acids long. V gave up 2 bases and J gave up 7 bases, with 14 bases separating them. Germline values: CDR1 LNHDA, CDR2 SQIVND (reference sequence). As DNA, the CDR3 is TGTGCCAGTAGTATAAACGGGGGAACTGGGACCCAGTACTTC. This translates into CASSINGGTGTQYF.

The J gene is TRBJ2-3, the V gene TRBV10-3; D gene ambiguous. Trimming removed 4 bases at V and 5 bases at J, with 7 bases between. Germline CDR1 reads ENHRY; CDR2 reads SYGVKD. CDR3 length equals 12 residues. The CDR3 nucleotides read TGTGCCATCAGTGGTTCGGGAGATACGCAGTATTTT. Translating it yields CAISGSGDTQYF.

V is TRBV4-1 and J is TRBJ1-5; D is ambiguous. Germline assignment: CDR1 MGHRA and CDR2 YSYEKL. V lost 1 base, J lost 3 bases, and 19 bases lay in between. This CDR3 has 18 residues. For the CDR3, the DNA is TGCGCCAGCAGCCAAGCCTTGATCTTCCGGGATCTCAATCAGCCCCAGCATTTT. Translation: CASSQALIFRDLNQPQHF.

The chain is built from TRBV6-5 and TRBJ1-1; 7 bases are a match to TRBD1. This CDR3 has 14 amino acids. CDR1 and CDR2 from the germline V gene are MNHEY and SVGAGI. Trimming removed 9 bases from V and 5 bases from J; junction bases left unmatched: 12. CDR3 in amino acids: CASTTGRGWTEAFF. Here the CDR3 DNA reads TGTGCCAGTACGACAGGGAGAGGATGGACTGAAGCTTTCTTT.

This clone was detected only once. The V gene is TRBV11-2, the J gene TRBJ1-2, with D unclear. V lost 3 bases and J lost 1, with 9 bases in between. Germline assignment: CDR1 SGHAT and CDR2 FQNNGV. CDR3 length: 14 residues. The CDR3 sequence is CASSLGSLNYGYTF. CDR3 in DNA: TGTGCCAGCAGCTTGGGCAGCCTTAACTATGGCTACACCTTC.

The chain has TRBV6-2 or TRBV6-3 and TRBJ1-5, with D tentatively TRBD1 (5 bases). Germline CDR1 reads MNHEY; CDR2 reads SVGEGT. Trimming took 1 base from V and 5 from J, leaving 12 bases between them. There are 15 residues in the CDR3. The CDR3 sequence is CASSYLSGLYQPQHF. CDR3 in DNA: TGTGCCAGCAGTTACTTATCAGGGTTGTATCAGCCCCAGCATTTT.

As to this clone: Within the sample, other DNA sequences also encode this same CDR3. This chain connects TRBV4-1 to TRBJ1-5, with D perhaps matching TRBD1 (6 bases). The V end was cut by 0 bases, the J end by 0 bases, with 6 bases between. The CDR3 has 15 amino acids. The germline gives CDR1 MGHRA, CDR2 YSYEKL. CDR3 in DNA: TGCGCCAGCAGCCAAGACAGGGGTAGCAATCAGCCCCAGCATTTT. Amino acid sequence: CASSQDRGSNQPQHF.

CDR3 sequence (DNA): TGTGCCAGCAGATTAATTAGCGCTGAAGCTTTCTTT. Amino acid sequence: CASRLISAEAFF. The chain combines TRBV6-5 with TRBJ1-1, with D unclear. V shed 6 bases and J shed 6 bases, with 11 bases lying between them. This CDR3 has 12 amino acids. Germline CDR1 is MNHEY and CDR2 is SVGAGI.

The chain uses TRBV7-3 and TRBJ1-2; perhaps TRBD1 as D (5 bases). The CDR3 is made up of 15 amino acids. V shed 2 bases and J shed 0 bases, with 10 bases lying between them. The V gene's germline CDR1 is SGHTA and CDR2 FQGTGA. The CDR3 nucleotides read TGTGCCAGCAGCTTAGAGGCAGGGCCTAACTATGGCTACACCTTC. The encoded protein is CASSLEAGPNYGYTF.

The chain uses TRBV5-1 and TRBJ1-1; 7 bases are a match to TRBD1. V trimming: 3 bases; J trimming: 3 bases; junction bases outside the gene matches: 2. The CDR3 is 13 amino acids. CDR1 and CDR2 from the germline V gene are SGHRS and YFSETQ. The CDR3 loop reads CASSYTGDTEAFF. The CDR3 nucleotides read TGCGCCAGCAGCTATACAGGGGACACTGAAGCTTTCTTT.

The genes are TRBV5-4 and TRBJ1-2; 10 bases match TRBD1. The J segment lost 6 bases and the V segment lost 2 bases, leaving 4 bases of the junction unmatched. The germline CDR1 and CDR2 sequences are SGHNT and YYREEE (reference sequence). The CDR3 covers 14 residues. Here the CDR3 reads CASSFRTGGNGYTF. DNA of the CDR3: TGTGCCAGCAGCTTTCGGACAGGGGGAAATGGCTACACCTTC.

This clone occurred many times. The J gene is TRBJ1-5, the V gene TRBV19; unclear D gene. Trimming removed 3 bases from V and 3 bases from J, with 12 bases in between. Germline V gene data show CDR1 as LNHDA and CDR2 as SQIVND (reference sequence). There are 15 residues in the CDR3. CDR3 sequence reads: CASSIAAAFNQPQHF. DNA for the CDR3: TGTGCCAGTAGTATCGCGGCAGCTTTCAATCAGCCCCAGCATTTT.

This CDR3 reads CASSQGFRGARTEAFF. The CDR3 DNA reads as TGTGCCAGCAGCCAAGGTTTTAGGGGCGCGAGGACTGAAGCTTTCTTT. The chain couples TRBV14 to TRBJ1-1; D is possibly TRBD1 (5 bases). The CDR3 sequence is 16 residues long. From germline, CDR1 is SGHDN and CDR2 FVKESK. With 1 base removed from V and 5 bases from J, the gap between germline ends came to 17 bases.

V gene TRBV6-4 combines with J gene TRBJ1-6; D gene ambiguous. V shed 3 bases and J shed 7 bases, with 10 bases lying between them. CDR3 length: 14 amino acids. The V gene's germline CDR1 is MRHNA and CDR2 SNTAGT. The CDR3 DNA sequence: TGTGCCAGCAGTGAGCGGACTTGGAATTCACCCCTCCACTTT. This sequence encodes CASSERTWNSPLHF.